These 2 T cell receptor beta chains share one sample of origin, sequenced in a study of cytomegalovirus exposure and HLA in healthy donors. The PCR used 60 Vbeta and 13 Jbeta primers. The assay was immunoSEQ multiplex PCR, and TCRdb's table has in-frame clones only and misses some. Among approximately 200,000 clones listed, about 80% were seen once. The sample taken for sequencing was PBMCs. Every receptor here comes from a girl aged 5-17 years in good health and CMV-seronegative.

In nucleotides, the CDR3 is TGTGCCAGCGAAGCGGGACCCGGGGGAACCGGGGAGCTGTTTTTT. This translates into CASEAGPGGTGELFF. The chain joins TRBV7-3 to TRBJ2-2, with 7 bases identical to TRBD2. Germline V gene lookup returns CDR1 SGHTA and CDR2 FQGTGA. The CDR3 runs 15 residues. Unmatched junction bases numbered 11, after V lost 8 bases and J lost 5 bases.

This sequence joins TRBV7-9 and TRBJ2-3, with 7 positions matching TRBD2. The junction had 7 bases not matched to a gene; V was cut back by 1 base and J by 0 bases. This CDR3 is 17 amino acids long. The germline CDR1 and CDR2 sequences are SEHNR and FQNEAQ (reference sequence). For the CDR3, the DNA is TGTGCCAGCAGCTTAGTGCGGCCCGGGGGGAGCACAGATACGCAGTATTTT. It is translated as CASSLVRPGGSTDTQYF. Full variable domain (outside the CDR3, taken from reference TRBV7-9 and TRBJ2-3): DTGVSQNPRHKITKRGQNVTFRCDPISEHNRLYWYRQTLGQGPEFLTYFQNEAQLEKSRLLSDRFSAERPKGSFSTLEIQRTEQGDSAMYLCASSLVRPGGSTDTQYFGPGTRLTVL.